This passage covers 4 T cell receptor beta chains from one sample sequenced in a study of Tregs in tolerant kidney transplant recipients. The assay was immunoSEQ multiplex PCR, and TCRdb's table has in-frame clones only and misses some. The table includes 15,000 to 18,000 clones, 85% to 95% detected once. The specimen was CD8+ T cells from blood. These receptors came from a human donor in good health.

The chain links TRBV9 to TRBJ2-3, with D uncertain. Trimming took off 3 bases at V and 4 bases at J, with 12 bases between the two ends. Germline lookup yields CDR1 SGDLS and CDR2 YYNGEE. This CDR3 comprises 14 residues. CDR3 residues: CASSASLLADTQYF. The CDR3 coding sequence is TGTGCCAGCAGCGCGTCGTTGTTGGCAGATACGCAGTATTTT.

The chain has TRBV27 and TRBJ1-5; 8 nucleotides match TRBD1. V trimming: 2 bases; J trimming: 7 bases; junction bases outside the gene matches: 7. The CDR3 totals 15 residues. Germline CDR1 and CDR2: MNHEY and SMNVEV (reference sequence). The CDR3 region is CASSLGTGGRQPQHF. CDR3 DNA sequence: TGTGCCAGCAGTTTAGGGACAGGAGGGAGGCAGCCCCAGCATTTT.

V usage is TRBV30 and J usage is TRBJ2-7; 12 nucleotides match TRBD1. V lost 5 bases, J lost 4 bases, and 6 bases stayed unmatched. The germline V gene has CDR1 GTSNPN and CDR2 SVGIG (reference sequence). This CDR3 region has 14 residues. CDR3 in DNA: TGTGCCTGGCAGCCGGGACAGGGGGCTTACGAGCAGTACTTC. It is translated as CAWQPGQGAYEQYF.

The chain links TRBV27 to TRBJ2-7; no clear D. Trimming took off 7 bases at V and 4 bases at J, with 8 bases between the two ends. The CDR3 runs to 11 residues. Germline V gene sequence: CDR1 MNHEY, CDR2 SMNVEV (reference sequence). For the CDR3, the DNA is TGTGCCAGCACCGATTTTTACGAGCAGTACTTC. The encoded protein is CASTDFYEQYF.